These 13 T cell receptor beta chains were sequenced from one sample in a study of OX40 agonist ivuxolimab in advanced cancers. Sequenced by immunoSEQ multiplex PCR; TCRdb stores in-frame clones only, minus some. The table has about 71,000 clones, around 86% seen once. This sample comprised CD4+ or CD8+ T cells sorted from blood, obtained in a trial of the OX40 agonist ivuxolimab. The receptor set was obtained from an adult with an advanced solid tumor such as melanoma, head and neck, liver or kidney cancer.

This sequence joins TRBV30 and TRBJ2-1; tentatively, D is TRBD2 (5 bases). Trimming cost V 7 bases and J 3 bases, with 7 bases left between them. CDR3 length: 11 amino acids. Germline-derived CDR1 and CDR2 are GTSNPN and SVGIG (reference sequence). CDR3: CASLVYNEQFF. CDR3 nucleotide sequence: TGTGCCTCACTAGTCTACAATGAGCAGTTCTTC.

This clone occurred once. The J gene is TRBJ2-7, the V gene TRBV5-4; 10 bases line up with TRBD1. This CDR3 has 18 amino acids. With V trimmed by 5 bases and J by 2 bases, 16 bases remained unmatched. Germline V lookup: CDR1 SGHNT, CDR2 YYREEE (reference sequence). CDR3 residues: CASSRQGALRGRAYEQYF. The CDR3 nucleotides are TGTGCCAGCAGTCGACAGGGGGCTCTACGAGGGAGGGCCTACGAGCAGTACTTC.

The rearrangement uses TRBV2 and TRBJ1-4, with a weak D call TRBD1 (6 bases). The germline V gene has CDR1 SNHLY and CDR2 FYNNEI. Trimming left V 4 bases short and J 8 bases short, with 20 bases between. This CDR3 has 16 residues. The CDR3 DNA reads TGTGCCAGCAGTGCCCAGGGGAGAGAAAGTTGGGAAAAACTGTTTTTT. Encoded protein: CASSAQGRESWEKLFF.

This clone was detected once. The rearrangement joins TRBV30 to TRBJ1-6; a weak D match, TRBD1 (5 bases). The CDR3 loop spans 15 amino acids. The germline V gene has CDR1 GTSNPN and CDR2 SVGIG (reference sequence). V shed 5 bases and J shed 13 bases, with 24 bases lying between them. The CDR3 nucleotides read TGTGCCTGGGGGGGAGGCAGGGCCTATGTTGAGCCCCTCCACTTT. Its translation is CAWGGGRAYVEPLHF.

This chain uses TRBV4-3 with TRBJ2-4; 9 bases line up with TRBD2. Looked up from germline, CDR1 is LGHNA and CDR2 is YSLEER. The junction had 9 bases not matched to a gene; V was cut back by 0 bases and J by 0 bases. The length of the CDR3 is 19 residues. DNA for the CDR3: TGCGCCAGCAGCCAAGATCGGAGAGCGGGAGGATTAGCCAAAAACATTCAGTACTTC. Its protein is CASSQDRRAGGLAKNIQYF.

V usage is TRBV6-5 and J usage is TRBJ2-7; 7 bases map to TRBD1. Trimming took 5 bases from V and 2 from J; bases not matched to a gene: 9. Germline CDR1 is MNHEY and CDR2 is SVGAGI. The CDR3 loop spans 15 amino acids. In nucleotides, the CDR3 is TGTGCCAGCAGTGCATTGGGACAGTTGGCCTACGAGCAGTACTTC. Residues: CASSALGQLAYEQYF.

This clone occurred once. This chain connects TRBV19 to TRBJ2-1; D might be TRBD2 (5 bases). The germline CDR1 and CDR2 sequences are LNHDA and SQIVND (reference sequence). The CDR3 covers 14 residues. Trimming removed 5 bases at V and 0 bases at J, with 8 bases between. CDR3 nucleotide sequence: TGTGCCAGTAGTGGACTGAGCTCCTACAATGAGCAGTTCTTC. Its protein product is CASSGLSSYNEQFF. Complete variable domain (other parts from reference TRBV19 and TRBJ2-1): DGGITQSPKYLFRKEGQNVTLSCEQNLNHDAMYWYRQDPGQGLRLIYYSQIVNDFQKGDIAEGYSVSREKKESFPLTVTSAQKNPTAFYLCASSGLSSYNEQFFGPGTRLTVL.

The chain has TRBV15 and TRBJ1-3; D possibly corresponds to TRBD1 (5 bases). The CDR3 loop spans 15 amino acids. Deletions cut 8 bases from V and 4 bases from J, with 18 bases between. Per the germline V gene, CDR1 is LNHNV and CDR2 is YYDKDF (reference sequence). The CDR3 sequence: CATGATRVPGNTIYF. In DNA form, the CDR3 reads TGTGCCACCGGGGCGACCAGGGTCCCCGGAAACACCATATATTTT. The full variable domain, with the rest looked up from reference TRBV15 and TRBJ1-3, is DAMVIQNPRYQVTQFGKPVTLSCSQTLNHNVMYWYQQKSSQAPKLLFHYYDKDFNNEADTPDNFQSRRPNTSFCFLDIRSPGLGDTAMYLCATGATRVPGNTIYFGEGSWLTVV.

The chain couples TRBV5-1 to TRBJ2-1, with D tentatively TRBD1 (6 bases). V was clipped by 1 base and J by 5 bases, with 16 bases between them. Germline V lookup: CDR1 SGHRS, CDR2 YFSETQ. This CDR3 is built from 16 residues. CDR3 loop: CASSLLGGQGHNEQFF. Written as DNA, the CDR3 is TGCGCCAGCAGCTTGTTAGGGGGACAAGGACACAATGAGCAGTTCTTC.

The chain carries TRBV27 and TRBJ2-1; 7 bases align to TRBD2. Germline V gene sequence: CDR1 MNHEY, CDR2 SMNVEV (reference sequence). Trimming cost V 6 bases and J 4 bases; bases outside gene matches: 9. CDR3 length: 15 residues. CDR3 sequence reads: CASSMAGLGYNEQFF. The CDR3 region has the DNA TGTGCCAGCAGCATGGCCGGACTAGGTTACAATGAGCAGTTCTTC.

The chain has TRBV5-1 and TRBJ1-5; D ambiguous. Germline V gene lookup returns CDR1 SGHRS and CDR2 YFSETQ. V gave up 0 bases and J gave up 2 bases, with 9 bases separating them. This CDR3 is 15 amino acids long. Written as DNA, the CDR3 is TGCGCCAGCAGCTTGGGGACTGCTGGCAATCAGCCCCAGCATTTT. Its translation: CASSLGTAGNQPQHF.

The chain carries TRBV7-2 and TRBJ2-5, with a weak D call TRBD1 (6 bases). Germline-derived CDR1 and CDR2 are SGHTA and FQGNSA. V was shortened by 5 bases and J by 4 bases, with 11 bases between the two germline ends. The CDR3 is 13 residues long. CDR3 region: CASSPVGGETQYF. CDR3 coding DNA: TGTGCCAGCAGCCCGGTAGGGGGAGAGACCCAGTACTTC. Together with reference TRBV7-2 and TRBJ2-5, the CDR3 gives the full variable domain: GAGVSQSPSNKVTEKGKDVELRCDPISGHTALYWYRQSLGQGLEFLIYFQGNSAPDKSGLPSDRFSAERTGGSVSTLTIQRTQQEDSAVYLCASSPVGGETQYFGPGTRLLVL.

The rearrangement uses TRBV2 and TRBJ2-7, with unresolved D. The CDR3 is made up of 13 amino acids. The germline CDR1 and CDR2 sequences are SNHLY and FYNNEI. V lost 6 bases, J lost 3 bases, and 12 bases lay in between. DNA of the CDR3: TGTGCCAGCAGGGGGAATCCGCTCTACGAGCAGTACTTC. Translation: CASRGNPLYEQYF.